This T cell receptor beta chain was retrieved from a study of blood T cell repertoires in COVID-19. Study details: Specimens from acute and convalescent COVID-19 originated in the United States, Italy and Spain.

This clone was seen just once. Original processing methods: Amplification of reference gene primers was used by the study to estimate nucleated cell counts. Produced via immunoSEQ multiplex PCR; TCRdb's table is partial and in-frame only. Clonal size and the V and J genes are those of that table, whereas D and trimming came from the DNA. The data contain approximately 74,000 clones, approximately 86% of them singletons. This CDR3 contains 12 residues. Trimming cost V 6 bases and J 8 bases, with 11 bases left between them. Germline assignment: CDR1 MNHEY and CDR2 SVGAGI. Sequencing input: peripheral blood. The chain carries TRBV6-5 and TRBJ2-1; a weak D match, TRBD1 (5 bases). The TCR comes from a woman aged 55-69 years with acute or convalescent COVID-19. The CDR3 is CASSRQGDEQFF. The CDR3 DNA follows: TGTGCCAGCAGCCGCCAGGGCGATGAGCAGTTCTTC.